This T cell receptor (beta chain) was retrieved from a study of blood T cell repertoires in COVID-19. Study-level background: The United States, Italy and Spain supplied acute and convalescent COVID-19 samples. PBMCs, B-cell-depleted T cells, or T cells provided the cDNA or gDNA that made up the material.

Trimming removed 4 bases from V and 7 bases from J; junction bases left unmatched: 4. This CDR3 region has 15 residues. Germline V gene sequence: CDR1 SGHRS, CDR2 YFSETQ. Methods used by the authors: The assay estimated nucleated cells by amplifying reference gene primers. TCRdb's copy holds only in-frame clones and misses some; the assay was immunoSEQ multiplex PCR. That table furnishes V, J and clone size, whereas the DNA furnished D and trimming. The table lists about 140,000 clones, 70% to 90% of them singletons. The chain uses TRBV5-1 and TRBJ2-1, with TRBD2 matching 14 bases. The sequencing input was peripheral blood. The origin of this receptor is an older woman with acute or convalescent COVID-19. The CDR3 bases are TGCGCCAGCAGCGGCGGGACTAGCGGGGGAAATGAGCAGTTCTTC. Translation gives CASSGGTSGGNEQFF.